The 8 T cell receptor beta chains below were found in one sample sequenced in a study of blood T cell repertoires in COVID-19. Assay: immunoSEQ multiplex PCR; the TCRdb copy retains only in-frame clones and omits some. The sample records 300,000 or so clones, approximately 90% being singletons. The sample was PBMCs or T cells enriched from blood (not recorded which). Receptors were obtained from a woman between 18 and 29 years old who had recovered from COVID-19.

This chain uses TRBV6-5 with TRBJ1-2; D not certain. Germline CDR1 is MNHEY and CDR2 is SVGAGI. The CDR3 length is 14 residues. V lost 2 bases, J lost 4 bases, and 11 bases lay in between. CDR3 coding DNA: TGTGCCAGCAGTTACCAGAGGCAGATCTATGGCTACACCTTC. Its translation is CASSYQRQIYGYTF.

This chain connects TRBV12-3 or TRBV12-4 to TRBJ1-2, with D perhaps TRBD1 (6 bases). V lost 5 bases and J lost 10, with 17 bases in between. The CDR3 runs to 13 residues. Here the CDR3 DNA reads TGTGCCAGCAGTGCAACCGGGGGGGCGGACTACACCTTC. Translation gives CASSATGGADYTF.

The V and J genes are TRBV18 and TRBJ2-7; D not certain. The CDR3 covers 12 residues. Germline V gene sequence: CDR1 KGHSH, CDR2 LQKENI. The V end was cut by 3 bases, the J end by 3 bases, with 6 bases between. The CDR3 DNA reads as TGTGCCAGCTCACCTGACTTCTACGAGCAGTACTTC. Amino acid sequence: CASSPDFYEQYF.

CDR3 in amino acids: CASSWTFRDTDNYGYTF. In DNA form, the CDR3 reads TGCGCCAGCAGCTGGACATTTCGGGACACAGACAACTATGGCTACACCTTC. The chain couples TRBV5-1 to TRBJ1-2; possibly TRBD1 for D (6 bases). Germline V lookup: CDR1 SGHRS, CDR2 YFSETQ. V lost 3 bases and J lost 2, with 20 bases in between. The CDR3 covers 17 residues. The full variable domain, completed using reference TRBV5-1 and TRBJ1-2, is KAGVTQTPRYLIKTRGQQVTLSCSPISGHRSVSWYQQTPGQGLQFLFEYFSETQRNKGNFPGRFSGRQFSNSRSEMNVSTLELGDSALYLCASSWTFRDTDNYGYTFGSGTRLTVV.

The chain recombines TRBV5-1 with TRBJ1-1, with D tentatively TRBD1 (5 bases). The germline CDR1 and CDR2 sequences are SGHRS and YFSETQ. This CDR3 is 15 amino acids long. The V end was cut by 2 bases, the J end by 0 bases, with 11 bases between. The CDR3 nucleotides read TGCGCCAGCAGCTTTTCAGGGCTGGTGAACACTGAAGCTTTCTTT. Protein sequence: CASSFSGLVNTEAFF.

The chain recombines TRBV4-1 with TRBJ2-7, with TRBD1 identical over 8 bases. The CDR3 contains 15 residues. Trimming removed 1 base from V and 2 bases from J; junction bases left unmatched: 4. Germline CDR1 and CDR2: MGHRA and YSYEKL. The CDR3 DNA reads TGCGCCAGCAGCCAAGTTACAGGGGGTACCTACGAGCAGTACTTC. Protein: CASSQVTGGTYEQYF.

The chain carries TRBV28 and TRBJ2-7; 10 bases line up with TRBD2. Germline V lookup: CDR1 MDHEN, CDR2 SYDVKM. The CDR3 contains 14 residues. The V gene end was trimmed by 8 bases and the J gene end by 1 base; junction bases not matched to a gene: 5. The CDR3 loop is CASSSGSWSYEQYF. DNA for the CDR3: TGTGCCAGCTCTAGCGGGAGTTGGTCCTACGAGCAGTACTTC.

This clone was seen once. The rearrangement links TRBV15 to TRBJ2-1; D possibly corresponds to TRBD2 (6 bases). Deletions cut 4 bases from V and 7 bases from J, with 20 bases between. Per the germline V gene, CDR1 is LNHNV and CDR2 is YYDKDF (reference sequence). The CDR3 is made up of 16 amino acids. Here the CDR3 DNA reads TGTGCCACCAGCACGCCCTTGACTAGTCACCTGAATGAGCAGTTCTTC. Translated: CATSTPLTSHLNEQFF.